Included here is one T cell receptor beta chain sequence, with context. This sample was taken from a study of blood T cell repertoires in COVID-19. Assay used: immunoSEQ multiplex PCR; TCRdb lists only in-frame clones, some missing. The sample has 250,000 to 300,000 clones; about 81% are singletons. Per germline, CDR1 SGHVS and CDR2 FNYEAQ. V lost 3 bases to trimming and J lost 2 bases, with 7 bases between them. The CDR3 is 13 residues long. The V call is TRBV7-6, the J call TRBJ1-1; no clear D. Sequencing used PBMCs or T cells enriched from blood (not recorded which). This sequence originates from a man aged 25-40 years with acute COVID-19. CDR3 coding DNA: TGTGCCAGCAGCTTTAACACAAACACTGAAGCTTTCTTT. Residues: CASSFNTNTEAFF.